These 25 T cell receptor beta chains came from one sample sequenced in a study of CD8 T cells in ankylosing spondylitis. TCRdb itself ran the 5' RACE reads through MiXCR, one entry per CDR3 protein. The sample contains 200,000 to 300,000 distinct CDR3 sequences, 20% to 30% of which appear only once. Sequencing was done on a sample of blood, either unsorted or a sorted T cell fraction (not recorded which). These receptors were taken from a male donor with ankylosing spondylitis or in good health (not recorded which).

In its sample, this clonotype was seen a few times. V gene TRBV12-3 or TRBV12-4 combines with J gene TRBJ1-1; the D gene is possibly TRBD1 (5 bases). The length of the CDR3 is 13 residues. Deletions cut 3 bases from V and 4 bases from J, with 9 bases between. The CDR3: CASSFQGSTEAFF. The CDR3 DNA sequence: TGTGCCAGCAGTTTTCAGGGCTCCACTGAAGCTTTCTTT.

V gene TRBV11-2 combines with J gene TRBJ2-1; D call uncertain. The V end was cut by 6 bases, the J end by 7 bases, with 16 bases between. This CDR3 is 14 amino acids long. Germline assignment: CDR1 SGHAT and CDR2 FQNNGV. CDR3 nucleotide sequence: TGTGCCAGCAGAGTGGGGTATTCGGTAAATGAGCAGTTCTTC. Amino acid sequence: CASRVGYSVNEQFF.

This clonotype occurred many times. DNA for the CDR3: TGTGCCAGCAGCCAAGGGCTAGCGGCCCCCTACGAGCAGTACTTC. Protein sequence: CASSQGLAAPYEQYF. The chain is built from TRBV3-1 and TRBJ2-7, with TRBD2 identical over 7 bases. In germline, CDR1 is LGHDT, CDR2 YNNKEL (reference sequence). This CDR3 has 15 residues. With V trimmed by 1 base and J by 2 bases, 5 bases remained unmatched.

This chain links TRBV6-1 with TRBJ2-3; 14 nucleotides line up with TRBD2. The germline CDR1 and CDR2 sequences are MNHNS and SASEGT. The trim removed 7 bases at V and 0 bases at J, leaving 9 bases unmatched. The CDR3 covers 18 residues. For the CDR3, the DNA is TGTGCCAGCAACAGAGGACTAGCGGGGGGCCCAAGCACAGATACGCAGTATTTT. Translation: CASNRGLAGGPSTDTQYF.

This clonotype showed up just a few times. The chain has TRBV12-3 or TRBV12-4 and TRBJ2-3; D remains ambiguous. Trimming took 7 bases from V and 1 from J, leaving 9 bases between them. The CDR3 length is 13 residues. The chain's CDR3 is CASTHLGTDTQYF. The CDR3 DNA sequence: TGTGCCAGCACCCACCTAGGCACAGATACGCAGTATTTT.

The chain combines TRBV10-3 with TRBJ2-3, with TRBD2 identical over 13 bases. Germline CDR1 ENHRY, CDR2 SYGVKD. The trim removed 5 bases at V and 9 bases at J, leaving 8 bases unmatched. The CDR3 loop spans 15 amino acids. The CDR3 reads CAISHGLAGVGTQYF. The CDR3 region has the DNA TGTGCCATCAGTCACGGACTAGCGGGGGTCGGAACGCAGTATTTT.

This clonotype has just a few counts. An end of the junction does not agree with germline; a read error may underlie this. As DNA, the CDR3 is TGTGCCAGCAGTCTATTCCTCCGTCCGGCCGTGGACTTT. It is translated as CASSLFLRPAVDF. The J gene is TRBJ1-1, the V gene TRBV12-3 or TRBV12-4, with D unclear. The CDR3 contains 13 residues.

This clonotype occurred many times. This chain links TRBV11-2 with TRBJ1-1; 7 nucleotides align to TRBD1. The CDR3 runs 14 residues. The V and J ends lost 5 bases and 4 bases, in that order; junction bases with no gene match: 7. CDR1 and CDR2 (germline): SGHAT, FQNNGV. As DNA, the CDR3 is TGTGCCAGCAGCAAAGACAGGGCGATCACTGAAGCTTTCTTT. Protein product: CASSKDRAITEAFF.

V and J are TRBV10-3 and TRBJ2-5; 7 nucleotides align to TRBD1. CDR1 is ENHRY, CDR2 SYGVKD, per germline. This CDR3 is built from 16 residues. V was clipped by 5 bases and J by 1 base; unmatched bases: 10. The CDR3 loop is CAISYLRDSSQETQYF. The CDR3 bases are TGTGCCATCAGTTACCTCCGGGACAGCTCCCAAGAGACCCAGTACTTC.

In this sample, this clonotype turned up many times. This rearrangement joins TRBV20-1 to TRBJ2-3; 7 bases agree with TRBD1. Per the germline V gene, CDR1 is DFQATT and CDR2 is SNEGSKA (reference sequence). The CDR3 is made up of 15 amino acids. Unmatched junction bases numbered 11, after V lost 6 bases and J lost 2 bases. The CDR3 coding sequence is TGCAGTGCGGAGCCCGGGACAGAACACACAGATACGCAGTATTTT. Translated: CSAEPGTEHTDTQYF.

A few counts support this clonotype. The J gene is TRBJ2-1, the V gene TRBV11-2; 10 positions match TRBD2. This CDR3 region has 15 residues. The junction had 8 bases not matched to a gene; V was cut back by 5 bases and J by 7 bases. The germline V gene encodes CDR1 SGHAT and CDR2 FQNNGV. Here the CDR3 reads CASSPSGGAWNEQFF. CDR3 nucleotide sequence: TGTGCCAGCAGCCCAAGCGGGGGGGCCTGGAATGAGCAGTTCTTC.

This clonotype was observed at least ten times. The chain is built from TRBV20-1 and TRBJ2-7, with D unresolved. Trimming took off 5 bases at V and 7 bases at J, with 21 bases between the two ends. The CDR3 is 14 residues long. Germline CDR1 and CDR2: DFQATT and SNEGSKA (reference sequence). The CDR3, as DNA: TGCAGTGCTCGCGCCAAGAGTACGGATTTTGAGCAGTACTTC. It translates to CSARAKSTDFEQYF.

This clonotype came up many times. This rearrangement joins TRBV7-8 to TRBJ2-5; 9 nucleotides line up with TRBD2. The CDR3 spans 19 residues. The J segment lost 0 bases and the V segment lost 1 base, leaving 12 bases of the junction unmatched. Germline CDR1 SGHVS, CDR2 FQNEAQ. The CDR3: CASSLGLAGKTWYQETQYF. As DNA, the CDR3 is TGTGCCAGCAGCTTAGGGCTAGCGGGAAAGACTTGGTACCAAGAGACCCAGTACTTC.

The chain joins TRBV20-1 to TRBJ1-5; TRBD1 matches at 9 bases. Unmatched junction bases numbered 6, after V lost 3 bases and J lost 6 bases. Germline CDR1 DFQATT, CDR2 SNEGSKA (reference sequence). The CDR3 length is 14 residues. The CDR3 coding sequence is TGCAGTGCTAGTGTGGGACAGGGCACTCAGCCCCAGCATTTT. Its translation is CSASVGQGTQPQHF.

The chain has TRBV10-3 and TRBJ2-5; D is undetermined. V gave up 0 bases and J gave up 5 bases, with 16 bases separating them. Germline V gene data show CDR1 as ENHRY and CDR2 as SYGVKD. The CDR3 is made up of 16 amino acids. Here the CDR3 DNA reads TGTGCCATCAGTGAGTCGATCCCCCCGGCGGAGGAGACCCAGTACTTC. The encoded protein is CAISESIPPAEETQYF.

In its sample, this clonotype was seen many times. J is TRBJ2-3 and V is TRBV20-1, with 8 bases matching TRBD2. Germline loops: CDR1 DFQATT, CDR2 SNEGSKA (reference sequence). The CDR3 has 14 residues. Trimming cost V 4 bases and J 6 bases; bases outside gene matches: 9. DNA of the CDR3: TGCAGTGCTACAGGGCTAGCGGGCCTGGATACGCAGTATTTT. Translating gives CSATGLAGLDTQYF.

This clonotype was observed a handful of times. The rearrangement uses TRBV4-2 and TRBJ1-2; perhaps TRBD1 as D (6 bases). The V gene's germline CDR1 is LGHNA and CDR2 YNFKEQ. This CDR3 region has 15 residues. Trimming shortened V by 2 bases and J by 4 bases, and 14 bases separated the two germline ends. The CDR3 reads CASSQPDSLGYGYTF. The CDR3 DNA follows: TGTGCCAGCAGCCAACCGGACAGTTTAGGCTATGGCTACACCTTC.

This clonotype was picked up many times. V and J are TRBV6-1 and TRBJ2-7; TRBD1 is a possible D gene (5 bases). Trimming removed 5 bases at V and 2 bases at J, with 7 bases between. Germline values: CDR1 MNHNS, CDR2 SASEGT. This CDR3 is built from 12 residues. CDR3 DNA sequence: TGTGCCAGCAGTCGACAGCCCTACGAGCAGTACTTC. This encodes CASSRQPYEQYF.

The rearrangement uses TRBV4-1 and TRBJ2-5; TRBD2 agrees at 11 bases. The CDR3 totals 16 residues. Germline trimming cut 0 bases from V and 4 bases from J; bases unmatched to any gene: 4. The V gene's germline CDR1 is MGHRA and CDR2 YSYEKL. The CDR3: CASSQELAGGRETQYF. The DNA for the CDR3 is TGCGCCAGCAGCCAAGAGTTAGCGGGGGGGCGAGAGACCCAGTACTTC.

This clonotype was observed a handful of times. The genes are TRBV20-1 and TRBJ2-3; 7 bases are a match to TRBD2. The V gene's germline CDR1 is DFQATT and CDR2 SNEGSKA (reference sequence). Trimming cost V 5 bases and J 4 bases; bases outside gene matches: 9. The CDR3 covers 14 residues. For the CDR3, the DNA is TGCAGTGCTCCGGGTGGCGGGGGAGCAGATACGCAGTATTTT. Protein sequence: CSAPGGGGADTQYF.

This clonotype was seen at least ten times. The rearrangement links TRBV6-1 to TRBJ2-7; no clear D gene. Trimming removed 5 bases from V and 3 bases from J, with 2 bases in between. The CDR3 is made up of 10 amino acids. CDR1 and CDR2 (germline): MNHNS, SASEGT. The CDR3: CASSNYEQYF. As DNA, the CDR3 is TGTGCCAGCAGTAACTACGAGCAGTACTTC.

In its sample, this clonotype was seen many times. The chain is built from TRBV3-1 and TRBJ2-2, with 10 bases matching TRBD1. The CDR3 has 15 residues. In germline, CDR1 is LGHDT, CDR2 YNNKEL (reference sequence). J gave up 5 bases and V 4 bases, and 4 bases lay outside the gene matches. Written as DNA, the CDR3 is TGTGCCAGCAGCCCCGGGACAGGGGCGACCGGGGAGCTGTTTTTT. This codes for CASSPGTGATGELFF.

The chain has TRBV19 and TRBJ2-4; perhaps D is TRBD1 or TRBD2 (5 bases each). Germline CDR1 and CDR2: LNHDA and SQIVND (reference sequence). CDR3 length equals 14 residues. V lost 3 bases to trimming and J lost 3 bases, with 9 bases between them. The CDR3 nucleotides read TGTGCCAGTAGTATGAGGGGAAACAAAAACATTCAGTACTTC. Its translation: CASSMRGNKNIQYF.

This clonotype was counted a few times. The V and J genes are TRBV5-4 and TRBJ1-6; 8 positions match TRBD1. After removal of 4 bases from V and 5 bases from J, the junction contained 5 bases not matched to a gene. The CDR3 contains 15 residues. Germline V gene lookup returns CDR1 SGHNT and CDR2 YYREEE (reference sequence). CDR3 protein: CASSTSTGDNSPLHF. The CDR3 DNA is TGTGCCAGCAGCACCTCGACAGGGGATAATTCACCCCTCCACTTT.

This clonotype was seen ten or more times. The V and J genes are TRBV20-1 and TRBJ1-5; D uncertain. The CDR3 loop spans 13 amino acids. The ends were cut back, 1 base at V and 1 base at J, with 5 bases in the middle. Germline CDR1 reads DFQATT; CDR2 reads SNEGSKA (reference sequence). The CDR3: CSARGSSNQPQHF. The CDR3 coding sequence is TGCAGTGCTAGAGGGTCGAGCAATCAGCCCCAGCATTTT.